Below are 26 T cell receptor beta chains sequenced from a single sample in a study of T cell responses to AZD1222 COVID-19 vaccine. Assay: immunoSEQ multiplex PCR; the TCRdb copy retains only in-frame clones and omits some. The sample has 77,000 or so clones, 92% seen once. The source material was peripheral blood, sampled on day 0 of MenACWY control vaccination. These receptors were taken from an adult in good health.

V usage is TRBV6-5 and J usage is TRBJ2-7; 9 bases fit TRBD2. Trimming at V came to 8 bases and at J to 4 bases, leaving 6 bases not matched to a gene. Germline V gene sequence: CDR1 MNHEY, CDR2 SVGAGI. This CDR3 is built from 13 residues. DNA of the CDR3: TGTGCCAGCGGCGGGAGGGCAAGGTACGAGCAGTACTTC. The encoded protein is CASGGRARYEQYF.

J is TRBJ2-1 and V is TRBV5-6; D might be TRBD2 (5 bases). This CDR3 comprises 14 residues. Trimming stripped 4 bases from V and 3 bases from J, with 11 bases between. The germline gives CDR1 SGHDT, CDR2 YYEEEE. CDR3: CASSKTSLYNEQFF. Here the CDR3 DNA reads TGTGCCAGCAGCAAAACTAGTCTCTACAATGAGCAGTTCTTC.

V gene TRBV7-3 combines with J gene TRBJ2-1; TRBD1 aligns across 9 bases. Looked up from germline, CDR1 is SGHTA and CDR2 is FQGTGA. J gave up 2 bases and V 2 bases, and 4 bases lay outside the gene matches. This CDR3 region has 16 residues. CDR3 protein: CASSLEGTGPYNEQFF. DNA of the CDR3: TGTGCCAGCAGCTTAGAAGGGACAGGGCCCTACAATGAGCAGTTCTTC.

This clone was detected once. The chain combines TRBV5-4 with TRBJ2-7; 9 nucleotides match TRBD1. Germline CDR1 and CDR2: SGHNT and YYREEE (reference sequence). Trimming at V came to 4 bases and at J to 4 bases, leaving 18 bases not matched to a gene. The length of the CDR3 is 18 residues. The CDR3 loop is CASSRDRVSNWGEYEQYF. The CDR3 DNA reads TGTGCCAGCAGCCGGGACAGGGTATCTAATTGGGGCGAATACGAGCAGTACTTC.

The gene calls are TRBV10-3 and TRBJ2-3; possible D gene TRBD2, 5 bases. Trimming pared 6 bases from V and 3 bases from J, leaving 16 bases between. The CDR3 contains 15 residues. Germline values: CDR1 ENHRY, CDR2 SYGVKD. CDR3 bases: TGTGCCATCAGGATGGGCATAGCGACGACAGATACGCAGTATTTT. It yields the protein CAIRMGIATTDTQYF.

The chain has TRBV30 and TRBJ1-1; 8 positions agree with TRBD1. The V gene's germline CDR1 is GTSNPN and CDR2 SVGIG (reference sequence). CDR3 size: 14 residues. Germline trimming cut 4 bases from V and 4 bases from J; bases unmatched to any gene: 8. CDR3 in amino acids: CAWTNQGAGTEAFF. DNA of the CDR3: TGTGCCTGGACCAACCAGGGGGCTGGCACTGAAGCTTTCTTT.

This rearrangement joins TRBV18 to TRBJ2-7, with 9 positions matching TRBD1. Trimming removed 0 bases from V and 3 bases from J; junction bases left unmatched: 3. The CDR3 sequence is 15 residues long. The germline gives CDR1 KGHSH, CDR2 LQKENI. In DNA, the CDR3 is TGTGCCAGCTCACCACCCGGGACAGGGAACTACGAGCAGTACTTC. Its translation is CASSPPGTGNYEQYF. Full variable domain (outside the CDR3, taken from reference TRBV18 and TRBJ2-7): NAGVMQNPRHLVRRRGQEARLRCSPMKGHSHVYWYRQLPEEGLKFMVYLQKENIIDESGMPKERFSAEFPKEGPSILRIQQVVRGDSAAYFCASSPPGTGNYEQYFGPGTRLTVT.

V gene TRBV9 combines with J gene TRBJ2-2; TRBD1 aligns across 8 bases. The V gene end was trimmed by 2 bases and the J gene end by 0 bases; junction bases not matched to a gene: 3. The CDR3 loop spans 16 amino acids. CDR1 SGDLS and CDR2 YYNGEE come from the germline V gene. The CDR3 nucleotides read TGTGCCAGCAGCGTCTTGGACAGGGCGAACACCGGGGAGCTGTTTTTT. This translates into CASSVLDRANTGELFF.

J is TRBJ2-2 and V is TRBV5-1, with D tentatively TRBD2 (5 bases). From germline, CDR1 is SGHRS and CDR2 YFSETQ. The CDR3 contains 15 residues. The V end lost 3 bases, the J end lost 5 bases, and 14 bases lay between the germline ends. The DNA for the CDR3 is TGCGCCAGCAGCTCGGGAACTGCCTGGACCGGGGAGCTGTTTTTT. Encoded protein: CASSSGTAWTGELFF.

The chain has TRBV30 and TRBJ1-3, with 11 bases matching TRBD1. The V gene's germline CDR1 is GTSNPN and CDR2 SVGIG (reference sequence). This CDR3 region has 13 residues. V lost 3 bases, J lost 6 bases, and 1 base stayed unmatched. CDR3 sequence reads: CAWRGQGVNTIYF. CDR3 nucleotide sequence: TGTGCCTGGAGGGGACAGGGGGTAAACACCATATATTTT.

V gene TRBV19 combines with J gene TRBJ2-1, with 11 bases identical to TRBD2. This CDR3 region has 14 residues. Germline V gene data show CDR1 as LNHDA and CDR2 as SQIVND (reference sequence). The V gene end was trimmed by 6 bases and the J gene end by 9 bases; junction bases not matched to a gene: 7. The CDR3 nucleotides read TGTGCCAGTAGACATGAGGGGACTAGCGGTGAGCAGTTCTTC. This translates into CASRHEGTSGEQFF.

This clone was detected once. The J gene is TRBJ2-1, the V gene TRBV14; TRBD1 aligns across 8 bases. CDR3 length: 16 amino acids. Germline V CDR1 and CDR2: SGHDN, FVKESK. The ends lost 0 bases at V and 3 bases at J; junction bases unmatched: 4. This CDR3 reads CASSQDRGQVYNEQFF. CDR3 bases: TGTGCCAGCAGCCAAGACCGGGGACAGGTCTACAATGAGCAGTTCTTC.

The chain recombines TRBV9 with TRBJ2-1; 9 bases line up with TRBD2. CDR1 is SGDLS, CDR2 YYNGEE, per germline. This CDR3 region has 15 residues. Trimming cost V 4 bases and J 4 bases; bases outside gene matches: 6. This CDR3 reads CASSPSGGIYNEQFF. For the CDR3, the DNA is TGTGCCAGCAGCCCAAGCGGGGGGATTTACAATGAGCAGTTCTTC.

V usage is TRBV7-2 and J usage is TRBJ2-2; D remains ambiguous. The V gene's germline CDR1 is SGHTA and CDR2 FQGNSA. The CDR3 contains 19 residues. V dropped 1 base and J dropped 2 bases, with 20 bases sitting between them. The CDR3 DNA follows: TGTGCCAGCAGCTTAGTTTTACTTCTTTCAGGCACCAACACCGGGGAGCTGTTTTTT. This translates into CASSLVLLLSGTNTGELFF.

The chain uses TRBV5-1 and TRBJ2-7; 8 bases are a match to TRBD1. The CDR3 extends over 16 amino acids. CDR1 and CDR2 (germline): SGHRS, YFSETQ. J gave up 0 bases and V 3 bases, and 8 bases lay outside the gene matches. CDR3: CASSWEATGVSYEQYF. The CDR3 DNA is TGCGCCAGCAGCTGGGAGGCGACAGGGGTCTCCTACGAGCAGTACTTC.

V is TRBV27 and J is TRBJ2-2; D not certain. V lost 6 bases, J lost 3 bases, and 11 bases lay in between. This CDR3 region has 14 residues. Germline CDR1 reads MNHEY; CDR2 reads SMNVEV (reference sequence). CDR3 in amino acids: CASRLGWDTGELFF. The CDR3 DNA reads as TGTGCCAGCAGGCTAGGGTGGGACACCGGGGAGCTGTTTTTT.

This clone was picked up a small number of times. The CDR3 sequence: CARKGRSGGASTDTQYF. The CDR3 DNA follows: TGTGCCAGGAAGGGGCGGTCCGGAGGGGCTAGCACAGATACGCAGTATTTT. The V gene is TRBV2, the J gene TRBJ2-3, with D perhaps TRBD2 (6 bases). CDR3 length equals 17 residues. Germline CDR1 and CDR2: SNHLY and FYNNEI. Trimming pared 9 bases from V and 0 bases from J, leaving 22 bases between.

The gene calls are TRBV10-1 and TRBJ2-5, with TRBD2 as a possible D gene (6 bases). Germline CDR1 reads WNHNN; CDR2 reads SYGVQD (reference sequence). The CDR3 extends over 18 amino acids. V was cut by 2 bases and J by 3 bases, with 22 bases left in between. CDR3 residues: CASSEVRGGLGKKETQYF. CDR3 nucleotide sequence: TGCGCCAGCAGTGAGGTCCGGGGAGGCTTGGGGAAAAAAGAGACCCAGTACTTC.

V and J are TRBV5-1 and TRBJ1-4, with D unresolved. Trimming pared 0 bases from V and 3 bases from J, leaving 9 bases between. Germline CDR1 SGHRS, CDR2 YFSETQ. The CDR3 is made up of 15 amino acids. The DNA of the CDR3 is TGCGCCAGCAGCTTGGCCCCGGACCCTAATGAAAAACTGTTTTTT. It yields the protein CASSLAPDPNEKLFF.

V usage is TRBV5-6 and J usage is TRBJ1-5, with TRBD1 matching 10 bases. The CDR3 loop spans 18 amino acids. J gave up 2 bases and V 4 bases, and 12 bases lay outside the gene matches. Germline-derived CDR1 and CDR2 are SGHDT and YYEEEE. CDR3 in amino acids: CASSLAGTGAWGNQPQHF. The CDR3 DNA sequence: TGTGCCAGCAGCCTAGCCGGGACAGGGGCTTGGGGCAATCAGCCCCAGCATTTT.

The chain has TRBV7-3 and TRBJ2-3, with a tentative D call TRBD2 (7 bases). This CDR3 has 16 residues. V lost 5 bases and J 4 bases, leaving 19 bases between the germline ends. Germline V gene lookup returns CDR1 SGHTA and CDR2 FQGTGA. CDR3 sequence: CASSPSGGAAADTQYF. The CDR3 DNA reads as TGTGCCAGCAGCCCCTCTGGGGGGGCGGCCGCAGATACGCAGTATTTT.

The chain has TRBV10-3 and TRBJ2-7; D not certain. The germline CDR1 and CDR2 sequences are ENHRY and SYGVKD. The CDR3 is made up of 14 amino acids. Between the trimmed V and J ends, which lost 6 bases and 2 bases, there was a span of 14 bases. The CDR3 sequence: CAIRPGLEAYEQYF. The CDR3, as DNA: TGTGCCATCAGACCAGGATTAGAGGCCTACGAGCAGTACTTC.

This chain links TRBV5-1 with TRBJ2-7; 7 bases fit TRBD2. V was pared by 0 bases and J by 4 bases, with 4 bases of the junction left unmatched. Germline loops: CDR1 SGHRS, CDR2 YFSETQ. This CDR3 is 14 amino acids long. The CDR3 loop reads CASSLGGRTYEQYF. The CDR3 coding sequence is TGCGCCAGCAGCTTGGGCGGGAGAACTTACGAGCAGTACTTC. The whole variable domain, filled in from reference TRBV5-1 and TRBJ2-7, reads KAGVTQTPRYLIKTRGQQVTLSCSPISGHRSVSWYQQTPGQGLQFLFEYFSETQRNKGNFPGRFSGRQFSNSRSEMNVSTLELGDSALYLCASSLGGRTYEQYFGPGTRLTVT.

The rearrangement links TRBV12-3 or TRBV12-4 to TRBJ2-7; 7 nucleotides line up with TRBD2. CDR3 length equals 13 residues. V was clipped by 3 bases and J by 4 bases; unmatched bases: 3. CDR3 protein: CASSFGRSYEQYF. In DNA, the CDR3 is TGTGCCAGCAGTTTCGGGAGGAGTTACGAGCAGTACTTC.

This clone was observed once. The rearrangement joins TRBV19 to TRBJ2-2; possibly TRBD1 for D (6 bases). The V end was cut by 3 bases, the J end by 1 base, with 12 bases between. CDR3 length: 16 residues. Looked up from germline, CDR1 is LNHDA and CDR2 is SQIVND (reference sequence). Here the CDR3 reads CASSILGTLNTGELFF. The CDR3 DNA follows: TGTGCCAGTAGTATCCTGGGGACACTGAACACCGGGGAGCTGTTTTTT. The full variable domain, its missing parts supplied by reference TRBV19 and TRBJ2-2, is DGGITQSPKYLFRKEGQNVTLSCEQNLNHDAMYWYRQDPGQGLRLIYYSQIVNDFQKGDIAEGYSVSREKKESFPLTVTSAQKNPTAFYLCASSILGTLNTGELFFGEGSRLTVL.

Here the CDR3 reads CASSITGQVTDTQYF. The CDR3 nucleotides are TGTGCCAGCAGTATTACGGGACAGGTCACAGATACGCAGTATTTT. V gene TRBV27 combines with J gene TRBJ2-3; 8 bases line up with TRBD1. The germline gives CDR1 MNHEY, CDR2 SMNVEV (reference sequence). J lost 2 bases, V lost 5 bases, and 6 bases had no gene match. The CDR3 spans 15 residues.